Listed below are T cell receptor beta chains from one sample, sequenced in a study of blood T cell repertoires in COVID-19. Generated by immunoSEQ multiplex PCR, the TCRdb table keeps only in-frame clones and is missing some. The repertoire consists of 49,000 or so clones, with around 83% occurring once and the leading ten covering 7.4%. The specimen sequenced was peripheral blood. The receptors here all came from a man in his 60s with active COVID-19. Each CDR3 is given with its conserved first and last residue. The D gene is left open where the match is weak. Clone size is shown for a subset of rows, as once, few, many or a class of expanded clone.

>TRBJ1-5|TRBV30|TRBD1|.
TGTGCCTGGAGTTTGCCGGGACAGTACAATCAGCCCCAGCATTTT
CAWSLPGQYNQPQHF
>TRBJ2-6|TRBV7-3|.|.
TGTGCCAGCAGCTTAAGGGGCGGGGCTGGGGCCAACGTCCTGACTTTC
CASSLRGGAGANVLTF
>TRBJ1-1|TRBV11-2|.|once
TGTGCCAGCAGCTCCTTCGTCGGGGGCACTGAAGCTTTCTTT
CASSSFVGGTEAFF
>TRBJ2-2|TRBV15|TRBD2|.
TGTGCCACCAGCAGAGGGACTAGCGGGGGCCGAAAAGGCGGGGAGCTGTTTTTT
CATSRGTSGGRKGGELFF
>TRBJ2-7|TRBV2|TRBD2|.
TGTGCCAGCAGTGAATTTGGGGGGGCCTACGAGCAGTACTTC
CASSEFGGAYEQYF
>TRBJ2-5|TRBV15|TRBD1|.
TGTGCCACCAGCAGAGATCCGGGACAGGGGCAAGAGACCCAGTACTTC
CATSRDPGQGQETQYF
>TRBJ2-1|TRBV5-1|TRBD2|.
TGCGCCAGCAGCCCGGGACTAGGAGACAATGAGCAGTTCTTC
CASSPGLGDNEQFF
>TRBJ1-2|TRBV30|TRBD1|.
TGTGCCTGGAGTGGCGGACAGGGGGTTTTGTGGGGCTACACCTTC
CAWSGGQGVLWGYTF
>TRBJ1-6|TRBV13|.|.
TGTGCCAGCAGCTTAGGCCGATTCGGGTCACCCCTCCACTTT
CASSLGRFGSPLHF
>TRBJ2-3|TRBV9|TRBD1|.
TGTGCCAGCAGCTTCCGACAGGGCTCGATCACAGATACGCAGTATTTT
CASSFRQGSITDTQYF
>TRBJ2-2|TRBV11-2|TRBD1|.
TGTGCCAGCAGCTCCGGACAGGCGAACACCGGGGAGCTGTTTTTT
CASSSGQANTGELFF
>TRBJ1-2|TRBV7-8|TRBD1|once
TGTGCCAGCAGCTTAGCCAGGGGGAGTCGTTATGGCTACACCTTC
CASSLARGSRYGYTF
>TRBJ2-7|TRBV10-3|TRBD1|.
TGTGCCATCAAAAACCGGGACAGATGGCCCTACGAGCAGTACTTC
CAIKNRDRWPYEQYF